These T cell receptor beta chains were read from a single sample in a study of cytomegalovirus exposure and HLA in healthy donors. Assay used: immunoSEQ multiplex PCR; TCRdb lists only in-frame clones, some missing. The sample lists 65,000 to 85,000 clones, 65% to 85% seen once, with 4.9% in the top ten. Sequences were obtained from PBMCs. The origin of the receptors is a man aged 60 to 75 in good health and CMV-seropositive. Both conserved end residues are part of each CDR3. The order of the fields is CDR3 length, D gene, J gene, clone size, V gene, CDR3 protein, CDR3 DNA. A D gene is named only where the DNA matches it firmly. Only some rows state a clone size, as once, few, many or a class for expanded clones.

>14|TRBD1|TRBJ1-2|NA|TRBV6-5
CASSYQGQGNGYTF
TGTGCCAGCAGTTACCAAGGACAGGGGAACGGCTACACCTTC
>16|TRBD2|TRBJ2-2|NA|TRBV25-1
CASSPGLARKTGELFF
TGTGCCAGCAGTCCTGGACTAGCGCGGAAAACCGGGGAGCTGTTTTTT
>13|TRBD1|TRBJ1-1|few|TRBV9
CASSVGTGSEAFF
TGTGCCAGCAGCGTCGGGACAGGGAGCGAAGCTTTCTTT
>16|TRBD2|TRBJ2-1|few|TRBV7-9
CASSVPGLAGNNEQFF
TGTGCCAGCAGCGTGCCGGGACTAGCGGGAAACAATGAGCAGTTCTTC
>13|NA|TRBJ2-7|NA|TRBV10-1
CASRPGASGEQYF
TGCGCCAGCAGGCCAGGGGCCTCGGGCGAGCAGTACTTC
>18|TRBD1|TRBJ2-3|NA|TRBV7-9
CASSLPPGWTGTTDTQYF
TGTGCCAGCAGCTTACCTCCTGGGTGGACAGGGACCACAGATACGCAGTATTTT
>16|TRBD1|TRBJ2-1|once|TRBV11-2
CASSGQGPSSYNEQFF
TGTGCCAGCAGCGGACAGGGGCCGAGCTCCTACAATGAGCAGTTCTTC
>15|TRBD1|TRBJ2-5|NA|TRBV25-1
CASSDRTGGGETQYF
TGTGCCAGCAGTGACCGGACAGGGGGCGGTGAGACCCAGTACTTC
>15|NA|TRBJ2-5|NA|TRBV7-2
CASSLGLLVQETQYF
TGTGCCAGCAGCTTAGGGCTTCTTGTCCAAGAGACCCAGTACTTC
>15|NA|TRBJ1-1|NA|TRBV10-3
CAIKRTGSGNTEAFF
TGTGCCATCAAACGGACGGGGTCGGGGAACACTGAAGCTTTCTTT
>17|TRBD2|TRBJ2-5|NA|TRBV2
CASSTSFAGEEYETQYF
TGTGCCAGCAGTACCTCTTTTGCGGGGGAGGAATATGAGACCCAGTACTTC
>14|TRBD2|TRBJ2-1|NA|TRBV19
CASSLAGGPNEQFF
TGTGCCAGTAGTTTAGCGGGAGGGCCAAATGAGCAGTTCTTC
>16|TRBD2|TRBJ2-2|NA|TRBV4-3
CASSPSRGGITGELFF
TGCGCCAGCAGCCCAAGTCGGGGGGGAATCACCGGGGAGCTGTTTTTT
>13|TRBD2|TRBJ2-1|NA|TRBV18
CASSPEGTRGQFF
TGTGCCAGCTCACCAGAGGGGACTAGAGGGCAGTTCTTC
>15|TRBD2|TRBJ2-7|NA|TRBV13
CASKEWGREEDEQYF
TGTGCCAGCAAAGAATGGGGGCGGGAGGAGGACGAGCAGTACTTC
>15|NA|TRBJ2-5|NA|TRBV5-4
CASSFSGSPQETQYF
TGTGCCAGCAGCTTCTCAGGCTCCCCACAAGAGACCCAGTACTTC
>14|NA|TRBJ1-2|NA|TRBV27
CASSSLGSDYGYTF
TGTGCCAGCAGTTCCTTAGGGAGCGACTATGGCTACACCTTC
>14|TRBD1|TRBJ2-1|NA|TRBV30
CAWKRDRASNEQFF
TGTGCCTGGAAACGGGACAGGGCTTCCAATGAGCAGTTCTTC
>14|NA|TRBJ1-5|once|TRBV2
CASSDSQGNQPQHF
TGTGCCAGCAGTGATTCGCAGGGCAACCAGCCCCAGCATTTT
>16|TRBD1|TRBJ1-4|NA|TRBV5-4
CASSLTTGTGHEKLFF
TGTGCCAGCAGCCTCACGACAGGGACAGGGCATGAAAAACTGTTTTTT
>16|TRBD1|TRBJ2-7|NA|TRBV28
CASNWVLDRGSDEQYF
TGTGCCAGCAATTGGGTTTTGGACAGGGGTTCGGACGAGCAGTACTTC
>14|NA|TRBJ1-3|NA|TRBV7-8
CASRKTASGNTIYF
TGTGCCAGCAGAAAGACAGCCTCTGGAAACACCATATATTTT
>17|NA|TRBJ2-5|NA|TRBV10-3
CAITVPLTASRWETQYF
TGTGCCATCACGGTACCTTTGACAGCATCGAGGTGGGAGACCCAGTACTTC
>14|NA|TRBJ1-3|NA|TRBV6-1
CASSERGAGNTIYF
TGTGCCAGCAGTGAACGGGGAGCTGGAAACACCATATATTTT
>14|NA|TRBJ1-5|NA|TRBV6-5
CASSVSSSDQPQHF
TGTGCCAGCAGTGTCTCCTCCTCAGATCAGCCCCAGCATTTT
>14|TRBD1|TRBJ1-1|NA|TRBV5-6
CASSWGQAGTEAFF
TGTGCCAGCAGCTGGGGACAGGCGGGCACTGAAGCTTTCTTT
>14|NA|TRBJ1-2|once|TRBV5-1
CASSPDTTNYGYTF
TGCGCCAGCAGCCCTGACACGACTAACTATGGCTACACCTTC
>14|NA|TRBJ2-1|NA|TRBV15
CATSRDLVNNEQFF
TGTGCCACCAGCAGAGATTTAGTAAACAATGAGCAGTTCTTC
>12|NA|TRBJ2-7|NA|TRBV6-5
CASSDRYYEQYF
TGTGCCAGCAGTGACAGGTACTACGAGCAGTACTTC
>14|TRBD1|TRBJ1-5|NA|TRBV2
CASSPQGATSPQHF
TGTGCCAGCAGCCCGCAGGGGGCTACTTCGCCCCAGCATTTT
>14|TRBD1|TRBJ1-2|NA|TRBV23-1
CASHYRTGNYGYTF
TGCGCCAGCCACTATAGGACAGGTAACTATGGCTACACCTTC
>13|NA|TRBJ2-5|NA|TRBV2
CASKSAGEGTQYF
TGTGCCAGCAAGTCGGCAGGGGAGGGGACCCAGTACTTC
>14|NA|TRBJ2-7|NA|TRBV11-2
CASTRGGGLVEQYF
TGTGCCAGCACCCGCGGTGGAGGGTTGGTCGAGCAGTACTTC
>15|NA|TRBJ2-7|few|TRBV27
CASSWRGESSYEQYF
TGTGCCAGCAGTTGGCGTGGGGAGAGCTCCTACGAGCAGTACTTC
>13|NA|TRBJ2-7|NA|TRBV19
CASSSWEDYEQYF
TGTGCCAGTAGTTCCTGGGAGGACTACGAGCAGTACTTC
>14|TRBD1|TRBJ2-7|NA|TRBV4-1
CASSAGQGVYEQYF
TGCGCCAGCAGCGCGGGACAGGGGGTCTACGAGCAGTACTTC
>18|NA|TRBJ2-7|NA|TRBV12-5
CASGLGRSATARGYEQYF
TGTGCTAGTGGTTTAGGGAGGTCAGCCACTGCTAGGGGCTACGAGCAGTACTTC
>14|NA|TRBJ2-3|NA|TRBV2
CASGRTNPQDTQYF
TGTGCCTCGGGGCGGACTAACCCACAAGATACGCAGTATTTT
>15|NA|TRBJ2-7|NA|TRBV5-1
CASSSGGQAIYEQYF
TGCGCCAGCAGCTCGGGGGGACAGGCTATTTACGAGCAGTACTTC
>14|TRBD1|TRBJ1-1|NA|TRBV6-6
CASSYYTGEAEAFF
TGTGCCAGCAGTTACTACACAGGGGAGGCTGAAGCTTTCTTT
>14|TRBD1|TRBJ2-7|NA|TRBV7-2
CASSRDRGGHEQYF
TGTGCCAGCAGCCGGGACAGGGGAGGGCACGAGCAGTACTTC
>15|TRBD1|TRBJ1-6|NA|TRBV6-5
CASSYVPGQLSPLHF
TGTGCCAGCAGTTATGTCCCGGGACAGCTTTCGCCCCTCCACTTT
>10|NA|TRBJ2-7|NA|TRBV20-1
CSARYREQYF
TGCAGTGCTCGGTACAGGGAGCAGTACTTC
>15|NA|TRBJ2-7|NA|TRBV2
CASRPIGVLTYEQYF
TGTGCCAGCAGACCAATAGGGGTTTTAACTTACGAGCAGTACTTC
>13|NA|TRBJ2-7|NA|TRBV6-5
CASSYSTGGEQYF
TGTGCCAGCAGTTACTCGACGGGTGGCGAGCAGTACTTC
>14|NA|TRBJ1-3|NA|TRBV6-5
CASSPSGRGNTIYF
TGTGCCAGCAGTCCATCAGGGAGGGGAAACACCATATATTTT
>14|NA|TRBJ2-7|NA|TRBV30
CAWSNGGSSYEQYF
TGTGCCTGGAGTAATGGCGGCAGCTCCTACGAGCAGTACTTC
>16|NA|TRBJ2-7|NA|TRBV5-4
CASSFVGGSGSYEQYF
TGTGCCAGCAGCTTCGTTGGGGGGAGCGGCTCCTACGAGCAGTACTTC
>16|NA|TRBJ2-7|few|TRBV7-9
CASSPLPSGYSYEQYF
TGTGCCAGCAGTCCGCTGCCCAGCGGGTACTCCTACGAGCAGTACTTC
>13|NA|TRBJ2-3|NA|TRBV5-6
CASNKQGTDTQYF
TGTGCCAGCAATAAACAGGGCACAGATACGCAGTATTTT
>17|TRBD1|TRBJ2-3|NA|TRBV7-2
CASSLVGGTGWADTQYF
TGTGCCAGCAGCTTAGTTGGAGGGACAGGGTGGGCAGATACGCAGTATTTT
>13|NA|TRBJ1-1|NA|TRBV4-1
CASSRTENTEAFF
TGCGCCAGCAGCAGGACAGAGAACACTGAAGCTTTCTTT
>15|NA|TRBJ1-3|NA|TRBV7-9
CASSLARAGGNTIYF
TGTGCCAGCAGCTTAGCGAGGGCAGGTGGAAACACCATATATTTT
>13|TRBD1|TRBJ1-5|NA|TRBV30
CACSGQGNQPQHF
TGTGCCTGCTCGGGACAGGGCAATCAGCCCCAGCATTTT
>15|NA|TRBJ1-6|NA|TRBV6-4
CASSEVQGRNSPLHF
TGTGCCAGCAGTGAAGTTCAGGGCCGGAATTCACCCCTCCACTTT
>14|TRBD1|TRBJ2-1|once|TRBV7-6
CASSSGDSPNEQFF
TGTGCCAGCAGCTCCGGGGACAGCCCCAATGAGCAGTTCTTC
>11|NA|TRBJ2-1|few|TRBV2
CASSSYNEQFF
TGTGCCAGCAGTTCATACAATGAGCAGTTCTTC
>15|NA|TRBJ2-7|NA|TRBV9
CASSVREEGPYEQYF
TGTGCCAGCAGCGTAAGGGAGGAGGGACCCTACGAGCAGTACTTC